A single sample is the source of the 14 T cell receptor beta chains below, sequenced in a study of T cell responses to AZD1222 COVID-19 vaccine. Some clones are missing from TCRdb's copy, which holds only in-frame ones; the method was immunoSEQ multiplex PCR. The repertoire holds 150,000 to 200,000 clones, about 91% seen once, with 4% to 5.5% in the top ten. Specimen: peripheral blood, collected on day 0 of AZD1222 vaccination. Source of these receptors: an adult in good health.

In its sample, this clone was seen a few times. V usage is TRBV5-1 and J usage is TRBJ1-1; the D is unclear. The CDR3 has 17 amino acids. The V gene lost 5 bases and the J gene lost 1 base, with 21 bases spanning the gap. CDR1 is SGHRS, CDR2 YFSETQ, per germline. The CDR3 DNA reads as TGCGCCAGCAGATTAATTTTCGCCGCACGGAGGAACACTGAAGCTTTCTTT. Its protein is CASRLIFAARRNTEAFF.

The rearrangement joins TRBV11-3 to TRBJ2-6; 7 positions agree with TRBD1. The CDR3 contains 19 residues. V lost 4 bases, J lost 6 bases, and 18 bases stayed unmatched. Looked up from germline, CDR1 is SGHNT and CDR2 is YENEEA. Written as DNA, the CDR3 is TGTGCCAGCAGCTCCAGGAAACAGGGGCGGAACGGTCCGGCCAACGTCCTGACTTTC. It encodes CASSSRKQGRNGPANVLTF.

The rearrangement joins TRBV7-9 to TRBJ2-1; the D is unclear. The CDR3 totals 10 residues. Germline loops: CDR1 SEHNR, CDR2 FQNEAQ (reference sequence). The CDR3 sequence is CASTPNEQFF. Written as DNA, the CDR3 is TGTGCTTCCACTCCAAATGAGCAGTTCTTC. Looking up the rest from reference TRBV7-9 and TRBJ2-1 gives the full variable domain: DTGVSQNPRHKITKRGQNVTFRCDPISEHNRLYWYRQTLGQGPEFLTYFQNEAQLEKSRLLSDRFSAERPKGSFSTLEIQRTEQGDSAMYLCASTPNEQFFGPGTRLTVL.

The V call is TRBV7-9, the J call TRBJ2-7; D remains ambiguous. The CDR3 spans 15 residues. V shed 4 bases and J shed 3 bases, with 16 bases lying between them. The germline V gene has CDR1 SEHNR and CDR2 FQNEAQ (reference sequence). CDR3 bases: TGTGCCAGCAGCTCAAGCTTAGTATTGGGCTACGAGCAGTACTTC. Its protein product is CASSSSLVLGYEQYF.

The sample holds one count of this clone. The chain joins TRBV19 to TRBJ2-5, with TRBD2 identical over 11 bases. After removal of 4 bases from V and 4 bases from J, the junction contained 2 bases not matched to a gene. The germline V gene encodes CDR1 LNHDA and CDR2 SQIVND (reference sequence). The CDR3 is 14 residues long. For the CDR3, the DNA is TGTGCCAGTAGTAAGGGACTAGCGGTAGAGACCCAGTACTTC. Its protein product is CASSKGLAVETQYF.

V usage is TRBV27 and J usage is TRBJ2-7; possibly TRBD1 or TRBD2 for D (5 bases each). The length of the CDR3 is 13 residues. CDR1 is MNHEY, CDR2 SMNVEV, per germline (reference sequence). Trimming took off 2 bases at V and 5 bases at J, with 10 bases between the two ends. CDR3 DNA sequence: TGTGCCAGCAGTTTAAAGAGGGGCCACGAGCAGTACTTC. It specifies CASSLKRGHEQYF.

The chain uses TRBV2 and TRBJ1-5; D uncertain. CDR1 SNHLY and CDR2 FYNNEI come from the germline V gene. CDR3 length equals 14 residues. V was shortened by 6 bases and J by 0 bases, with 9 bases between the two germline ends. CDR3 loop: CASSPLNSNQPQHF. The CDR3 DNA sequence: TGTGCCAGCAGCCCCTTGAATAGCAATCAGCCCCAGCATTTT. Supplemented by reference TRBV2 and TRBJ1-5, the full variable domain reads EPEVTQTPSHQVTQMGQEVILRCVPISNHLYFYWYRQILGQKVEFLVSFYNNEISEKSEIFDDQFSVERPDGSNFTLKIRSTKLEDSAMYFCASSPLNSNQPQHFGDGTRLSIL.

This clone was observed once. The V and J genes are TRBV7-8 and TRBJ2-1; the match to TRBD2 covers 7 bases. V was clipped by 2 bases and J by 0 bases; unmatched bases: 1. This CDR3 region has 15 residues. Germline assignment: CDR1 SGHVS and CDR2 FQNEAQ. CDR3 sequence (DNA): TGTGCCAGCAGCTTAAAGCGGGACTCCTACAATGAGCAGTTCTTC. This codes for CASSLKRDSYNEQFF.

This rearrangement joins TRBV3-1 (or the pseudogene TRBV3-2) to TRBJ2-7; TRBD1 might be the D (6 bases). CDR1 is LGHDT, CDR2 YNNKEL, per germline (reference sequence). Trimming removed 0 bases at V and 3 bases at J, with 18 bases between. There are 17 residues in the CDR3. CDR3 coding DNA: TGTGCCAGCAGCCAAGATCGCGGACAGCAGGCCCACTACGAGCAGTACTTC. Its protein product is CASSQDRGQQAHYEQYF.

The genes are TRBV7-3 and TRBJ2-3, with 9 bases aligning to TRBD2. Germline V CDR1 and CDR2: SGHTA, FQGTGA. V lost 0 bases and J lost 4; bases outside the gene matches: 14. The CDR3 runs to 19 residues. The chain's CDR3 is CASSLTTLGAGGSADTQYF. DNA for the CDR3: TGTGCCAGCAGCTTAACCACCTTAGGGGCGGGAGGGAGTGCAGATACGCAGTATTTT.

The chain combines TRBV28 with TRBJ2-7; 8 bases are shared with TRBD2. The CDR3 runs 16 residues. The ends lost 8 bases at V and 0 bases at J; junction bases unmatched: 12. CDR1 MDHEN and CDR2 SYDVKM come from the germline V gene. The CDR3: CASSPPGGATSYEQYF. The CDR3, as DNA: TGTGCCAGCTCCCCCCCCGGGGGGGCCACCTCCTACGAGCAGTACTTC.

Notes on this clone: Other DNA sequences of this sample code for an identical CDR3. The chain couples TRBV28 to TRBJ1-4; no clear D gene. Per germline, CDR1 MDHEN and CDR2 SYDVKM. V dropped 3 bases and J dropped 7 bases, with 6 bases sitting between them. This CDR3 has 12 residues. In DNA, the CDR3 is TGTGCCAGCAGTTTCGGTAGTGAAAAACTGTTTTTT. It codes for CASSFGSEKLFF.

The chain carries TRBV3-1 (or the pseudogene TRBV3-2) and TRBJ2-3; TRBD1 or TRBD2 may be the D gene (6 bases each). This CDR3 has 14 amino acids. Germline CDR1 LGHDT, CDR2 YNNKEL (reference sequence). Trimming cost V 11 bases and J 5 bases, with 20 bases left between them. CDR3 DNA: TGTGCCGCGAAGAGGGGGGAGCGAGGAGATACGCAGTATTTT. Protein: CAAKRGERGDTQYF.

The chain recombines TRBV2 with TRBJ2-7; 13 positions match TRBD2. CDR3 size: 16 residues. V lost 6 bases to trimming and J lost 2 bases; unmatched junction nucleotides: 7. CDR1 and CDR2 from the germline V gene are SNHLY and FYNNEI. As DNA, the CDR3 is TGTGCCAGCAGCGATGGACTAGCGGGAGACCCCTACGAGCAGTACTTC. The encoded protein is CASSDGLAGDPYEQYF.